This paragraph covers one TCR beta chain sequence. In the original processing: Reference gene primer amplification gave estimated nucleated cell counts. TCRdb's copy holds only in-frame clones and misses some; the assay was immunoSEQ multiplex PCR. V, J and clone size were drawn from that table, and D and trimming were deduced from the DNA. The sample carries 150,000 to 200,000 clones, roughly 90% recorded once. This CDR3 is built from 15 residues. V dropped 2 bases and J dropped 7; count of bases not matched to a gene: 8. Germline CDR1 reads SGHTA; CDR2 reads FQGNSA. These data come from a study of blood T cell repertoires in COVID-19. Background on the study: Acute and convalescent COVID-19 samples came from the United States, Italy and Spain. Sample material is recorded as cDNA or gDNA derived from T cells, B-cell-depleted T cells, or PBMCs.

The sample comprised peripheral blood. This clonotype was obtained from a man aged 50 to 59 with acute or convalescent COVID-19. The V gene is TRBV7-2, the J gene TRBJ2-1, with 7 bases lining up with TRBD2. The CDR3 nucleotides are TGTGCCAGCAGCTTACAACTAGCGAGGGGAAATGAGCAGTTCTTC. Encoded protein: CASSLQLARGNEQFF.